This T cell receptor (beta chain) stems from a study of spatial heterogeneity in lung cancer (dated by TCRdb to the late 2010s). Regarding the complete study: Beta-chain transcripts were consistently detected in greater numbers than alpha-chain transcripts, which likely reflected higher beta-chain transcript abundance. In the raw uncorrected reads, each unique combination of TCR and UMI appeared more than ten times on average. TCR alpha and beta repertoires were quantitatively compared across multiple tumor regions, matched nontumor lung and blood in non-small cell lung cancer. The study linked features of the TCR repertoire to counts of nonsynonymous mutations, which were determined by whole-exome sequencing of tumor tissue. At surgery, roughly 220 tumor regions, around 68 matched nontumor lung samples and 56 PBMC samples were TCR-sequenced for both alpha and beta chains.

In its sample, this clonotype was seen a few times. Its target antigen remains unknown. No base qualities exist here, and no much larger clone lies one base off it. Findings and caveats that apply to the study as a whole: Ubiquitous expanded tumor TCRs were detected in blood more often at tumor resection than at routine follow-up. Additional single-cell paired TCR alpha and beta sequencing was considered necessary to confirm, at a functional level, the hypothesis that regional TCRs recognize regional mutations.

Library creation used 5' RACE. TCRdb shows the sequencer as NextSeq 500. In the TCR library protocol, a unique molecular identifier was attached to each TCR cDNA molecule so that PCR and sequencing errors could be corrected. The study's own analysis went as follows. TCR identification, UMI-based error correction and CDR3 extraction were all carried out with Decombinator tools. Expanded TCRs were defined as those above a frequency of 2 per 1,000, corresponding to the top 1% of the tumor frequency distribution. Renyi diversity was calculated using the R vegan package after each repertoire was subsampled 100 times to 5,000 TCRs. To build CDR3 similarity networks, amino acid triplet string-kernel similarity was used, and CDR3s were connected when their pairwise similarity was above 0.82. TCRdb reprocessing: public reads trimmed at Q25 with fastp, clones called with MiXCR, in-frame beta chains kept. Each CDR3 protein appears once, grouped with its most common genes and DNA. TCRdb, not the authors, supplied the V and J calls. Within this sample are 26,000 or so distinct CDR3 sequences, with around 9.2% of them counted one time only. Around 36% of the sample lies in the top ten.

The sample's time point label is to be understood as: sample taken at primary tumor resection. TCR sequencing used whole RNA extracted from tumor and nontumor lung tissue, or from cryopreserved PBMC samples, without cell sorting. Donors were 65 to 85 patients with early-stage, untreated non-small cell lung cancer from the lung TRACERx cohort. Only patients for whom sufficient RNA was available from at least two tumor regions were selected for TCR sequencing. CDR1 is given as SGHDN and CDR2 as FVKESK, both from the germline V gene. There are 14 amino acids in the CDR3, from cysteine to phenylalanine inclusive. Here the CDR3 DNA is all that survives: 42 bases in frame from base 1. V and J are truncated by 0 bases and 1 base respectively, leaving an intervening sequence of 5 bases.

Sequenced material: PBMCs, taken at surgery. The clonotype comes from a female donor with early-stage non-small cell lung cancer. The chain uses TRBV14 and TRBJ2-3, with no confident D gene call. The nucleotide sequence is TGTGCCAGCAGCCAAGATTGGGGCACAGATACGCAGTATTTT. Translated, it gives CASSQDWGTDTQYF.